Presented here are 30 T cell receptor beta chains from one specimen sequenced in a study of CD8+ T cells in alopecia areata. Sequencing templates came from extracted RNA that was reverse transcribed into cDNA. The method was immunoSEQ multiplex PCR; TCRdb's version includes in-frame clones alone and lacks a portion of them. The repertoire holds about 160,000 clones, with about nine tenths as singletons. This sample comprised CD8+ T cells sorted from blood, obtained at week 0. Every receptor here comes from a human donor with alopecia areata.

The chain has TRBV18 and TRBJ2-2; possible D gene TRBD2, 6 bases. The germline V gene has CDR1 KGHSH and CDR2 LQKENI. CDR3 size: 16 residues. V was trimmed by 3 bases and J by 3 bases, leaving 14 bases between them. As DNA, the CDR3 is TGTGCCAGCTCACCTGTAGGCGGAGGGGACACCGGGGAGCTGTTTTTT. Residues: CASSPVGGGDTGELFF.

The chain carries TRBV27 and TRBJ2-2; 9 nucleotides match TRBD1. CDR3 length: 15 amino acids. V gave up 4 bases and J gave up 10 bases; unmatched junction bases: 10. In germline, CDR1 is MNHEY, CDR2 SMNVEV (reference sequence). The CDR3 is CASSSGQGRFEELFF. The CDR3 DNA follows: TGTGCCAGCAGTTCGGGACAGGGAAGGTTTGAGGAGCTGTTTTTT.

This clone was observed once. The genes are TRBV19 and TRBJ1-4; D ambiguous. The length of the CDR3 is 14 residues. Germline-derived CDR1 and CDR2 are LNHDA and SQIVND (reference sequence). V was shortened by 7 bases and J by 7 bases, with 16 bases between the two germline ends. The CDR3 DNA reads TGTGCCAGTAAGGGTTGGGCTTCGGGTGAAAAACTGTTTTTT. As protein: CASKGWASGEKLFF.

The chain carries TRBV7-9 and TRBJ2-3; D call uncertain. This CDR3 contains 13 residues. V gave up 5 bases and J gave up 5 bases, with 11 bases separating them. Germline CDR1 and CDR2: SEHNR and FQNEAQ (reference sequence). This CDR3 reads CASSAPYGDTQYF. CDR3 DNA sequence: TGTGCCAGCAGCGCTCCATATGGAGATACGCAGTATTTT.

V usage is TRBV1 and J usage is TRBJ1-2. TRBV1 is assigned pseudogene status. The CDR3 runs to 13 residues. The CDR3 DNA sequence: TGCACCAGCAGCCAAGATCGGCCCCTTGGCTACACCTTC. Protein sequence: CTSSQDRPLGYTF.

The chain couples TRBV29-1 to TRBJ2-7; TRBD2 is a possible D gene (5 bases). V was cut by 3 bases and J by 3 bases, with 18 bases left in between. CDR3 length: 15 amino acids. Germline V lookup: CDR1 SQVTM, CDR2 ANQGSEA. This CDR3 reads CSVEASQGSGYEQYF. As DNA, the CDR3 is TGCAGCGTTGAGGCATCCCAAGGGAGCGGCTACGAGCAGTACTTC.

In the case of this clone: The same CDR3 is also encoded by other DNA sequences in this sample. The gene calls are TRBV7-9 and TRBJ2-7, with D perhaps matching TRBD1 (5 bases). Deletions cut 4 bases from V and 5 bases from J, with 9 bases between. The CDR3 runs 12 residues. In germline, CDR1 is SEHNR, CDR2 FQNEAQ (reference sequence). CDR3 amino acids: CASSSQGDEQYF. CDR3 DNA: TGTGCCAGCAGCTCCCAAGGGGACGAGCAGTACTTC. The whole variable domain, filled in from reference TRBV7-9 and TRBJ2-7, reads DTGVSQNPRHKITKRGQNVTFRCDPISEHNRLYWYRQTLGQGPEFLTYFQNEAQLEKSRLLSDRFSAERPKGSFSTLEIQRTEQGDSAMYLCASSSQGDEQYFGPGTRLTVT.

This clone was counted once. The genes are TRBV7-2 and TRBJ2-2; D possibly corresponds to TRBD2 (6 bases). V shed 2 bases and J shed 6 bases, with 13 bases lying between them. This CDR3 has 15 amino acids. Germline CDR1 and CDR2: SGHTA and FQGNSA. The CDR3 is CASSLLAGPPGELFF. CDR3 DNA: TGTGCCAGCAGCTTATTGGCGGGACCGCCCGGGGAGCTGTTTTTT.

This chain connects TRBV6-5 to TRBJ2-5, with unresolved D. Trimming left V 2 bases short and J 2 bases short, with 6 bases between. Germline V lookup: CDR1 MNHEY, CDR2 SVGAGI. The CDR3 runs 13 residues. The CDR3 sequence is CASSYVVQETQYF. CDR3 DNA: TGTGCCAGCAGTTACGTGGTACAAGAGACCCAGTACTTC.

This chain uses TRBV7-2 with TRBJ1-1; no reliable D call. The CDR3 runs 13 residues. The V gene's germline CDR1 is SGHTA and CDR2 FQGNSA. V lost 5 bases to trimming and J lost 2 bases, with 9 bases between them. CDR3 nucleotides: TGTGCCAGCAGCCCCTATATTAACACTGAAGCTTTCTTT. Translating gives CASSPYINTEAFF. Full variable domain (missing parts from reference TRBV7-2 and TRBJ1-1): GAGVSQSPSNKVTEKGKDVELRCDPISGHTALYWYRQSLGQGLEFLIYFQGNSAPDKSGLPSDRFSAERTGGSVSTLTIQRTQQEDSAVYLCASSPYINTEAFFGQGTRLTVV.

This clone came up a few times. CDR3 nucleotides: TGTGCCAGCAGTGAATTTGGGACAGGAAACACCGGGGAGCTGTTTTTT. It yields the protein CASSEFGTGNTGELFF. This rearrangement joins TRBV25-1 to TRBJ2-2; 8 bases are a match to TRBD1. This CDR3 is 16 amino acids long. CDR1 is MGHDK and CDR2 is SYGVNS in the germline V gene. Germline trimming cut 1 base from V and 2 bases from J; bases unmatched to any gene: 3.

The chain carries TRBV27 and TRBJ2-7; 8 nucleotides line up with TRBD2. Germline trimming cut 5 bases from V and 4 bases from J; bases unmatched to any gene: 7. Germline V gene data show CDR1 as MNHEY and CDR2 as SMNVEV (reference sequence). The CDR3 consists of 14 residues. CDR3 in DNA: TGTGCCAGCAGTACGGGACTAGGGGGATACGAGCAGTACTTC. Translation gives CASSTGLGGYEQYF.

The gene calls are TRBV27 and TRBJ2-7; no reliable D call. Per the germline V gene, CDR1 is MNHEY and CDR2 is SMNVEV (reference sequence). The CDR3 is made up of 13 amino acids. V was clipped by 1 base and J by 7 bases, with 11 bases between them. The CDR3 protein is CASSLFPNVEQYF. The CDR3, as DNA: TGTGCCAGCAGTTTATTCCCGAATGTAGAGCAGTACTTC.

As concerns this clone: The same CDR3 can be traced to other DNA sequences in this sample. The chain links TRBV9 to TRBJ1-1; no reliable D call. There are 12 residues in the CDR3. Germline V CDR1 and CDR2: SGDLS, YYNGEE. With 3 bases removed from V and 4 bases from J, the gap between germline ends came to 7 bases. The DNA for the CDR3 is TGTGCCAGCAGCGCTGGAGGCACTGAAGCTTTCTTT. Translated, it gives CASSAGGTEAFF.

The J gene is TRBJ2-7, the V gene TRBV28, with D perhaps TRBD2 (5 bases). The CDR3 has 15 residues. Germline CDR1 and CDR2: MDHEN and SYDVKM. Trimming took 6 bases from V and 3 from J, leaving 18 bases between them. CDR3 in DNA: TGTGCCAGCAGAGATACAGCGGCCACACTCTACGAGCAGTACTTC. This sequence encodes CASRDTAATLYEQYF.

The CDR3 bases are TGTGCCAGTAGTCTAGGGACCGCAGGGGATGAGCAGTTCTTC. Its protein product is CASSLGTAGDEQFF. This chain uses TRBV19 with TRBJ2-1; weak D call: TRBD1 (6 bases). V was pared by 5 bases and J by 8 bases, with 16 bases between. The CDR3 totals 14 residues. Germline CDR1 is LNHDA and CDR2 is SQIVND (reference sequence).

V usage is TRBV9 and J usage is TRBJ1-5; D may be TRBD1 (6 bases). This CDR3 contains 14 residues. V lost 3 bases and J lost 5, with 12 bases in between. Germline assignment: CDR1 SGDLS and CDR2 YYNGEE. The CDR3 loop is CASSATGSDQPQHF. The CDR3 DNA follows: TGTGCCAGCAGCGCTACAGGGAGTGATCAGCCCCAGCATTTT. Variable domain in full (rest from reference TRBV9 and TRBJ1-5): DSGVTQTPKHLITATGQRVTLRCSPRSGDLSVYWYQQSLDQGLQFLIQYYNGEERAKGNILERFSAQQFPDLHSELNLSSLELGDSALYFCASSATGSDQPQHFGDGTRLSIL.

The rearrangement links TRBV30 to TRBJ2-2, with 11 bases fitting TRBD1. The V gene end was trimmed by 0 bases and the J gene end by 4 bases; junction bases not matched to a gene: 4. Germline V lookup: CDR1 GTSNPN, CDR2 SVGIG (reference sequence). The CDR3 spans 16 residues. This CDR3 reads CAWSVRGTGGTGELFF. The CDR3, as DNA: TGTGCCTGGAGTGTACGTGGGACAGGGGGCACCGGGGAGCTGTTTTTT.

This clone came up once. The chain joins TRBV7-9 to TRBJ2-7; D is unresolved. The CDR3 consists of 15 residues. Looked up from germline, CDR1 is SEHNR and CDR2 is FQNEAQ (reference sequence). V was cut by 0 bases and J by 2 bases, with 11 bases left in between. CDR3 residues: CASSLAMGLAYEQYF. The CDR3 DNA follows: TGTGCCAGCAGCTTAGCGATGGGCTTGGCCTACGAGCAGTACTTC.

The rearrangement joins TRBV7-9 to TRBJ1-2, with 7 bases fitting TRBD1. The CDR3 is 16 amino acids. V was clipped by 1 base and J by 2 bases; unmatched bases: 7. Germline lookup yields CDR1 SEHNR and CDR2 FQNEAQ (reference sequence). CDR3 loop: CASSLGVSGGNYGYTF. In nucleotides, the CDR3 is TGTGCCAGCAGCTTAGGCGTGTCAGGGGGGAACTATGGCTACACCTTC.

The chain employs TRBV19 and TRBJ2-7; 9 bases match TRBD2. In germline, CDR1 is LNHDA, CDR2 SQIVND (reference sequence). The V and J ends lost 1 base and 2 bases, in that order; junction bases with no gene match: 3. The CDR3 is 15 amino acids. The CDR3 DNA reads as TGTGCCAGTAGTATAGCCCTAGCGGGGACCTACGAGCAGTACTTC. Protein product: CASSIALAGTYEQYF.

In nucleotides, the CDR3 is TGTGCCAGCAGTCAGACTAGCAGTTACAATGAGCAGTTCTTC. Translated, it gives CASSQTSSYNEQFF. The chain is built from TRBV6-5 and TRBJ2-1; TRBD2 matches 7 bases. Germline loops: CDR1 MNHEY, CDR2 SVGAGI. V trimming: 5 bases; J trimming: 4 bases; junction bases outside the gene matches: 5. The CDR3 is 14 amino acids.

This chain connects TRBV29-1 to TRBJ2-7; TRBD1 agrees at 8 bases. Germline V CDR1 and CDR2: SQVTM, ANQGSEA. The CDR3 length is 15 residues. The ends lost 1 base at V and 1 base at J; junction bases unmatched: 6. CDR3 loop: CSVEAPGGESYEQYF. The CDR3 coding sequence is TGCAGCGTTGAAGCTCCAGGGGGCGAGTCCTACGAGCAGTACTTC.

The V gene is TRBV6-1, the J gene TRBJ2-3; 13 bases are a match to TRBD2. CDR3 length equals 16 residues. V shed 3 bases and J 6 bases; nucleotides not matched to a gene: 6. Germline CDR1 MNHNS, CDR2 SASEGT. The CDR3 region has the DNA TGTGCCAGCAGTGAGACTAGCGGGGGGCCTACGGATACGCAGTATTTT. Its protein product is CASSETSGGPTDTQYF.

V usage is TRBV6-6 and J usage is TRBJ1-1, with D unclear. Germline CDR1 is MNHNY and CDR2 is SVGAGI (reference sequence). V lost 7 bases, J lost 5 bases, and 8 bases lay in between. The CDR3 covers 11 residues. CDR3: CASIEWTEAFF. The CDR3 region has the DNA TGTGCCAGCATCGAATGGACTGAAGCTTTCTTT.

The V gene is TRBV5-6, the J gene TRBJ2-1; weak D call: TRBD2 (6 bases). The V gene lost 4 bases and the J gene lost 8 bases, with 13 bases spanning the gap. Germline loops: CDR1 SGHDT, CDR2 YYEEEE. The CDR3 is 13 residues long. CDR3 loop: CASSLSGVDEQFF. For the CDR3, the DNA is TGTGCCAGCAGCCTTTCGGGGGTAGATGAGCAGTTCTTC.

In its sample, this clone was seen once. This rearrangement joins TRBV28 to TRBJ2-7; D might be TRBD2 (6 bases). V was trimmed by 4 bases and J by 5 bases, leaving 15 bases between them. Germline V gene sequence: CDR1 MDHEN, CDR2 SYDVKM. The CDR3 sequence is 14 residues long. This CDR3 is CASSWTRSGDEQYF. DNA of the CDR3: TGTGCCAGCAGTTGGACCCGATCGGGGGACGAGCAGTACTTC.

V is TRBV27 and J is TRBJ2-7; tentative D call: TRBD2 (5 bases). Germline values: CDR1 MNHEY, CDR2 SMNVEV (reference sequence). The CDR3 is 14 residues long. V lost 2 bases, J lost 3 bases, and 11 bases lay in between. CDR3 sequence reads: CASSLRGNLYEQYF. The CDR3 coding sequence is TGTGCCAGCAGTTTAAGAGGGAATCTCTACGAGCAGTACTTC.

The J gene is TRBJ2-1, the V gene TRBV5-6, with D unresolved. CDR1 and CDR2 from the germline V gene are SGHDT and YYEEEE. The germline V and J ends were trimmed by 4 bases and 3 bases, with 17 bases remaining between them. The CDR3 length is 16 residues. CDR3 bases: TGTGCCAGCAGCCCCCTACGAAAGACCCTCTACAATGAGCAGTTCTTC. Translation: CASSPLRKTLYNEQFF.

The chain recombines TRBV27 with TRBJ1-1; D not resolved. CDR3 length equals 16 residues. V lost 2 bases and J lost 0, with 13 bases in between. Germline-derived CDR1 and CDR2 are MNHEY and SMNVEV (reference sequence). The CDR3 reads CASSLIPAALNTEAFF. CDR3 nucleotide sequence: TGTGCCAGCAGTTTAATTCCAGCAGCATTGAACACTGAAGCTTTCTTT.